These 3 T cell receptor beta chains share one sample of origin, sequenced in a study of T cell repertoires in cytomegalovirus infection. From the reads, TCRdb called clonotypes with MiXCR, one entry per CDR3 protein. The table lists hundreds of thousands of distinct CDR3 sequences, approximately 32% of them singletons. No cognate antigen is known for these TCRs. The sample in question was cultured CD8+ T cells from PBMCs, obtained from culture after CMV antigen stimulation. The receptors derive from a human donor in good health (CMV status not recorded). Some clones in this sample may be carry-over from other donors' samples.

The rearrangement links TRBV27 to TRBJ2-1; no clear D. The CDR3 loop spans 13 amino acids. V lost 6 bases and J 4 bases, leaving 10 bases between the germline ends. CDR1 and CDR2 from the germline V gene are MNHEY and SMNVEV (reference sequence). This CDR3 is CASSETYYNEQFF. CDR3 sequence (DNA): TGTGCCAGCAGCGAGACCTATTACAATGAGCAGTTCTTC.

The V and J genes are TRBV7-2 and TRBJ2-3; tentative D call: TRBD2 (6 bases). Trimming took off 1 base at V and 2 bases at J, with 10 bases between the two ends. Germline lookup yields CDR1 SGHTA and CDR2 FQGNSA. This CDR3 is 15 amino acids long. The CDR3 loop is CASSLGGTHTDTQYF. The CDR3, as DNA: TGTGCCAGCAGCTTAGGGGGGACTCACACAGATACGCAGTATTTT.

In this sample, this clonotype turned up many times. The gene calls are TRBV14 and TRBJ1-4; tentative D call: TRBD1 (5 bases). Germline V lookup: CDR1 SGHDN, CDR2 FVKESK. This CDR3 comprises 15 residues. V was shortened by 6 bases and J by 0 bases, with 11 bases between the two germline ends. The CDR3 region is CASRDSFATNEKLFF. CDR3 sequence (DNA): TGTGCCAGCAGAGACAGCTTTGCAACTAATGAAAAACTGTTTTTT.